The clone carrying this TCR beta chain appeared many times. The antigen remains undetermined. The CDR3 runs 17 residues. CDR1 is MNHEY and CDR2 is SMNVEV in the germline V gene (reference sequence). With 3 bases clipped from V and 0 bases from J, the junction kept 7 bases outside the gene matches. The entry originates in a study of regulatory T cells in long-lasting Graves disease. Study observations and caveats: There were preferences for TRBV28, TRBJ1-2 and TRBJ2-5 in persistent disease.

The TCR beta library used iRepertoire HTBI primers with Arm-PCR amplification of CDR3. TCRdb recomputed calls from the multiplex PCR reads with MiXCR, one row per CDR3 protein. Of 250,000 to 300,000 distinct CDR3 sequences listed, about 17% were seen once; the top ten hold 13% to 15%. Noted time point: newly diagnosed GD, antithyroid drugs for less than 3 months. TCR sequences were obtained from RNA taken from PBMCs. Patients all came to the study from an endocrinology department in Xi'an, China. These records were also assigned to another study, of T cells in Graves' hyperthyroidism and ophthalmopathy. That study reports: The HTBI primer set served for first-round RT-PCR of the TCR CDR3.

This specimen consisted of peripheral blood mononuclear cells (PBMCs), obtained at new diagnosis, from a patient treated with antithyroid drugs. The receptor comes from a woman aged 25 to 45 with Graves disease. The chain couples TRBV27 to TRBJ1-2; 10 nucleotides align to TRBD1. The CDR3 protein is CASSFSDRGSTNYGYTF. CDR3 DNA sequence: TGTGCCAGCAGTTTTTCGGACAGGGGGTCCACTAACTATGGCTACACCTTC.